This TCR beta chain was retrieved from a study of blood T cell repertoires in COVID-19. Background on the study: Sites in the United States, Italy and Spain provided acute and convalescent COVID-19 samples.

Profiling relied on immunoSEQ multiplex PCR, and the TCRdb table lists in-frame clones only, not all of them. The sample shows 250,000 to 300,000 clones, roughly nine tenths of them seen only once. Categorization into cohorts depended on clinical history that participants reported. This clone was detected only a few times. The germline CDR1 and CDR2 sequences are MDHEN and SYDVKM. V was clipped by 6 bases and J by 10 bases, with 13 bases between them. This CDR3 is 12 amino acids long. The V and J genes are TRBV28 and TRBJ2-1, with D maybe TRBD1 (5 bases). The specimen sequenced was PBMCs or T cells enriched from blood (not recorded which). The sequence was obtained from a woman in her sixties or seventies who had recovered from COVID-19. The CDR3 spells CASSAQDQEQFF. DNA for the CDR3: TGTGCCAGCAGCGCACAGGATCAGGAGCAGTTCTTC.